Listed below are T cell receptor beta chains from one sample, sequenced in a study of blood T cell repertoires in COVID-19. Method: immunoSEQ multiplex PCR; TCRdb's copy keeps in-frame clones and lacks some. The repertoire holds some 60,000 clones, with roughly nine tenths as singletons. The sequenced material came from peripheral blood. Every receptor here comes from a man in his sixties with acute or convalescent COVID-19. Both conserved end residues are part of each CDR3. The D gene is left open where the match is weak. Clone size, where shown, is once, few, many, or a class for clones that have expanded.

abundance: .; j_gene: TRBJ2-5; v_gene: TRBV5-4; d_gene: TRBD2; CDR3aa: CASSTPLAGQETQYF; CDR3nt: TGTGCCAGCAGCACGCCTTTAGCGGGCCAAGAGACCCAGTACTTC
abundance: .; j_gene: TRBJ2-7; v_gene: TRBV27; d_gene: .; CDR3aa: CATWDNYEQYF; CDR3nt: TGTGCCACCTGGGACAACTACGAGCAGTACTTC
abundance: .; j_gene: TRBJ1-3; v_gene: TRBV12-3/TRBV12-4; d_gene: .; CDR3aa: CASSSLGFHTIYF; CDR3nt: TGTGCCAGCAGCTCCCTCGGGTTCCACACCATATATTTT
abundance: .; j_gene: TRBJ2-6; v_gene: TRBV21-1; d_gene: .; CDR3aa: CASSVPGQNSGANVLTF; CDR3nt: TGTGCCAGCAGCGTCCCGGGACAGAACTCTGGGGCCAACGTCCTGACTTTC
abundance: .; j_gene: TRBJ1-2; v_gene: TRBV5-6; d_gene: TRBD1; CDR3aa: CASSGDSGSYGYTF; CDR3nt: TGTGCCAGCAGCGGGGACAGTGGGAGTTATGGCTACACCTTC
abundance: .; j_gene: TRBJ1-5; v_gene: TRBV15; d_gene: .; CDR3aa: CATSRVPLRGGNNQPQHF; CDR3nt: TGTGCCACCAGCAGAGTCCCGTTGAGGGGGGGGAACAATCAGCCCCAGCATTTT
abundance: .; j_gene: TRBJ1-2; v_gene: TRBV3-1/TRBV3-2; d_gene: TRBD1; CDR3aa: CASGNQISPDRDYGYTF; CDR3nt: TGTGCCAGCGGAAATCAAATTAGTCCGGACAGGGATTATGGCTACACCTTC
abundance: .; j_gene: TRBJ1-4; v_gene: TRBV29-1; d_gene: .; CDR3aa: CSVEVAGGRNEKLFF; CDR3nt: TGCAGCGTTGAAGTCGCGGGGGGCCGAAATGAAAAACTGTTTTTT
abundance: .; j_gene: TRBJ2-3; v_gene: TRBV7-9; d_gene: TRBD2; CDR3aa: CASSLGRGGATDTQYF; CDR3nt: TGTGCCAGCAGCTTAGGGCGCGGGGGGGCAACAGATACGCAGTATTTT
abundance: few; j_gene: TRBJ1-1; v_gene: TRBV19; d_gene: TRBD1; CDR3aa: CASSVGTGKSDTEAFF; CDR3nt: TGTGCCAGTAGTGTGGGGACAGGGAAATCGGACACTGAAGCTTTCTTT
abundance: once; j_gene: TRBJ2-3; v_gene: TRBV7-6; d_gene: TRBD1; CDR3aa: CASSTEGAGDTQYF; CDR3nt: TGTGCCAGCAGCACTGAGGGGGCAGGGGATACGCAGTATTTT
abundance: once; j_gene: TRBJ1-1; v_gene: TRBV30; d_gene: TRBD1; CDR3aa: CAWRYAGTVNTEAFF; CDR3nt: TGTGCCTGGAGGTACGCCGGGACAGTGAACACTGAAGCTTTCTTT
abundance: .; j_gene: TRBJ1-1; v_gene: TRBV10-2; d_gene: .; CDR3aa: CASAGRVVGNTEAFF; CDR3nt: TGCGCCAGCGCTGGCAGGGTGGTGGGGAACACTGAAGCTTTCTTT
abundance: .; j_gene: TRBJ1-2; v_gene: TRBV4-2; d_gene: TRBD1; CDR3aa: CASSPGQGYGYTF; CDR3nt: TGTGCCAGCAGCCCAGGACAGGGCTATGGCTACACCTTC
abundance: .; j_gene: TRBJ2-7; v_gene: TRBV5-1; d_gene: TRBD1; CDR3aa: CASSIGQGLFEQYF; CDR3nt: TGCGCCAGCAGCATCGGACAGGGATTGTTCGAGCAGTACTTC
abundance: .; j_gene: TRBJ1-2; v_gene: TRBV7-6; d_gene: .; CDR3aa: CASSLGRRGGGYTF; CDR3nt: TGTGCCAGCAGCTTAGGTCGACGGGGTGGTGGCTACACCTTC
abundance: .; j_gene: TRBJ1-1; v_gene: TRBV2; d_gene: .; CDR3aa: CASRTANTEAFF; CDR3nt: TGTGCCAGCAGGACAGCGAACACTGAAGCTTTCTTT
abundance: .; j_gene: TRBJ1-5; v_gene: TRBV21-1; d_gene: .; CDR3aa: CASSKGRKPEGQPQHF; CDR3nt: TGTGCCAGCAGCAAAGGTCGAAAACCCGAGGGTCAGCCCCAGCATTTT
abundance: .; j_gene: TRBJ1-6; v_gene: TRBV6-6; d_gene: TRBD1; CDR3aa: CASILSGTGVSPLHF; CDR3nt: TGTGCCAGCATCCTAAGTGGGACAGGGGTTTCACCCCTCCACTTT
abundance: .; j_gene: TRBJ1-1; v_gene: TRBV10-3; d_gene: .; CDR3aa: CAISGSGTGDEAFF; CDR3nt: TGTGCCATCAGTGGGAGCGGGACGGGTGATGAAGCTTTCTTT
abundance: .; j_gene: TRBJ1-5; v_gene: TRBV7-9; d_gene: .; CDR3aa: CASSYRLQPQHF; CDR3nt: TGTGCCAGCAGTTACCGACTTCAGCCCCAGCATTTT
abundance: .; j_gene: TRBJ2-1; v_gene: TRBV10-2; d_gene: .; CDR3aa: CASSPTGPWDNNEQFF; CDR3nt: TGCGCCAGCAGTCCTACAGGGCCGTGGGACAATAATGAGCAGTTCTTC
abundance: .; j_gene: TRBJ2-2; v_gene: TRBV7-2; d_gene: TRBD1; CDR3aa: CASSFGQGNTGELFF; CDR3nt: TGTGCCAGCAGCTTTGGACAGGGAAACACCGGGGAGCTGTTTTTT
abundance: .; j_gene: TRBJ1-1; v_gene: TRBV3-1/TRBV3-2; d_gene: .; CDR3aa: CASSPLGGNTEAFF; CDR3nt: TGTGCCAGCAGCCCTCTGGGAGGGAACACTGAAGCTTTCTTT
abundance: few; j_gene: TRBJ2-1; v_gene: TRBV6-2/TRBV6-3; d_gene: .; CDR3aa: CASSPGAGTSYNEQFF; CDR3nt: TGTGCCAGCAGCCCAGGGGCGGGGACGTCCTACAATGAGCAGTTCTTC
abundance: .; j_gene: TRBJ2-3; v_gene: TRBV7-9; d_gene: TRBD1; CDR3aa: CASSRQGKRDTQYF; CDR3nt: TGTGCCAGCAGCAGACAGGGGAAGAGGGATACGCAGTATTTT
abundance: .; j_gene: TRBJ2-7; v_gene: TRBV6-4; d_gene: .; CDR3aa: CASRQGPNSYEQYF; CDR3nt: TGTGCCAGCAGACAGGGACCGAACTCCTACGAGCAGTACTTC
abundance: .; j_gene: TRBJ2-3; v_gene: TRBV3-1/TRBV3-2; d_gene: TRBD2; CDR3aa: CASSREGLAGASTDTQYF; CDR3nt: TGTGCCAGCAGCCGAGAGGGACTAGCGGGGGCTAGCACAGATACGCAGTATTTT
abundance: once; j_gene: TRBJ2-2; v_gene: TRBV30; d_gene: TRBD2; CDR3aa: CAGERGGNTGELFF; CDR3nt: TGTGCCGGGGAACGGGGGGGGAACACCGGGGAGCTGTTTTTT
abundance: .; j_gene: TRBJ1-1; v_gene: TRBV5-1; d_gene: .; CDR3aa: CASSFFSGKNTEAFF; CDR3nt: TGCGCCAGCAGCTTTTTCAGCGGGAAGAACACTGAAGCTTTCTTT
abundance: .; j_gene: TRBJ1-6; v_gene: TRBV12-5; d_gene: .; CDR3aa: CASGRDFLTGALDNSPLHF; CDR3nt: TGTGCTAGTGGTCGAGACTTTTTGACAGGCGCACTAGATAATTCACCCCTCCACTTT
abundance: .; j_gene: TRBJ1-2; v_gene: TRBV6-4; d_gene: .; CDR3aa: CASSPADRGYGYTF; CDR3nt: TGTGCCAGCAGCCCCGCAGATAGAGGGTATGGCTACACCTTC
abundance: .; j_gene: TRBJ1-1; v_gene: TRBV7-3; d_gene: .; CDR3aa: CASRPDGDTEAFF; CDR3nt: TGTGCCAGCAGACCGGACGGGGACACTGAAGCTTTCTTT
abundance: .; j_gene: TRBJ1-2; v_gene: TRBV5-4; d_gene: .; CDR3aa: CASSPETHRVDGYTF; CDR3nt: TGTGCCAGCAGCCCCGAAACCCACAGGGTAGATGGCTACACCTTC
abundance: .; j_gene: TRBJ1-3; v_gene: TRBV25-1; d_gene: .; CDR3aa: CASSESSDSGNTIYF; CDR3nt: TGTGCCAGCAGTGAATCGTCAGACTCTGGAAACACCATATATTTT
abundance: .; j_gene: TRBJ1-2; v_gene: TRBV10-3; d_gene: .; CDR3aa: CAISESTGQNYGYTF; CDR3nt: TGTGCCATCAGTGAGTCGACTGGACAGAACTATGGCTACACCTTC
abundance: .; j_gene: TRBJ1-3; v_gene: TRBV15; d_gene: .; CDR3aa: CATSRGGNSGNTIYF; CDR3nt: TGTGCCACCAGCAGAGGGGGCAACTCTGGAAACACCATATATTTT
abundance: .; j_gene: TRBJ1-1; v_gene: TRBV30; d_gene: .; CDR3aa: CAWSLQALNTEAFF; CDR3nt: TGTGCCTGGAGCCTCCAAGCCTTGAACACTGAAGCTTTCTTT
abundance: .; j_gene: TRBJ2-7; v_gene: TRBV7-9; d_gene: .; CDR3aa: CASSFRGSSYEQYF; CDR3nt: TGTGCCAGCAGCTTCAGGGGCTCCTCTTACGAGCAGTACTTC
abundance: .; j_gene: TRBJ2-2; v_gene: TRBV2; d_gene: .; CDR3aa: CASSEGPNNGAGELFF; CDR3nt: TGTGCCAGCAGTGAAGGGCCCAACAATGGTGCCGGGGAGCTGTTTTTT